This TCR beta chain was sequenced in a study of cytomegalovirus exposure and HLA in healthy donors. Trimming removed 4 bases from V and 4 bases from J; junction bases left unmatched: 7. CDR3 length: 15 amino acids. The germline V gene encodes CDR1 SGHDN and CDR2 FVKESK. Overall study findings and caveats: Association of a missense DCLRE1C variant with TCR beta V- and J-gene trimming was reported in a later analysis.

The PCR made use of 60 Vbeta and 13 Jbeta primers. Measured with immunoSEQ multiplex PCR; TCRdb has only the in-frame clones, and not every one. The data show 180,000 or so clones, 60% to 85% seen once. Participants comprised healthy donors of bone marrow. Details on this clone: As yet, its antigen is unknown.

The chain is built from TRBV14 and TRBJ2-7; 10 nucleotides align to TRBD1. The sequenced sample consisted of PBMCs. This receptor was identified in a female donor in good health and CMV-seronegative. The CDR3 reads CASSLGQGGWYEQYF. The CDR3 nucleotides read TGTGCCAGCAGCCTAGGACAGGGGGGCTGGTACGAGCAGTACTTC.